Reported below is one T cell receptor beta chain. Its target is unknown. Measured with immunoSEQ multiplex PCR; TCRdb has only the in-frame clones, and not every one. Here the sample spans tens of thousands of clones, about 83% being singletons. The data were obtained in a study of OX40 agonist ivuxolimab in advanced cancers. The CDR3 extends over 16 amino acids. CDR1 LNHDA and CDR2 SQIVND come from the germline V gene (reference sequence). V was trimmed by 1 base and J by 0 bases, leaving 9 bases between them. Study-wide points: Also showing low normalized T-cell clonal expansion were some of the nonresponders.

The clonotype was recovered from an adult with an advanced solid tumor such as melanoma, head and neck, liver or kidney cancer. Sequenced material: CD4+ or CD8+ T cells sorted from blood, taken in a trial of the OX40 agonist ivuxolimab. The V call is TRBV19, the J call TRBJ1-4, with D hard to call. The CDR3 spells CASSIGRGATNEKLFF. The DNA for the CDR3 is TGTGCCAGTAGTATAGGTCGGGGTGCAACTAATGAAAAACTGTTTTTT.